This entry lists 22 T cell receptor beta chains sequenced from one sample in a study of control samples from healthy donors and cancer patients. The data were produced by immunoSEQ multiplex PCR, yet TCRdb's version contains in-frame clones alone and is incomplete. The table has about 120,000 clones, 80% to 95% seen once. Sequencing input: blood. These receptor sequences come from a man between 18 and 35 years old in good health.

This chain connects TRBV18 to TRBJ2-1; D assignment may be TRBD1 or TRBD2 (5 bases each). CDR1 is KGHSH, CDR2 LQKENI, per germline. CDR3 length: 17 residues. V lost 3 bases to trimming and J lost 3 bases, with 18 bases between them. This CDR3 is CASSPQTGGRGYNEQFF. The CDR3 DNA reads TGTGCCAGCTCACCCCAAACTGGGGGTAGGGGCTACAATGAGCAGTTCTTC.

This chain uses TRBV15 with TRBJ2-7; 7 bases match TRBD1. This CDR3 has 14 residues. J was trimmed by 0 bases and V by 2 bases; bases with no gene match: 1. Per the germline V gene, CDR1 is LNHNV and CDR2 is YYDKDF (reference sequence). The CDR3: CATSRQGVSYEQYF. CDR3 DNA sequence: TGTGCCACCAGCAGACAGGGGGTCTCCTACGAGCAGTACTTC. The complete variable domain, with remaining parts taken from reference TRBV15 and TRBJ2-7, reads DAMVIQNPRYQVTQFGKPVTLSCSQTLNHNVMYWYQQKSSQAPKLLFHYYDKDFNNEADTPDNFQSRRPNTSFCFLDIRSPGLGDTAMYLCATSRQGVSYEQYFGPGTRLTVT.

Of note for this clone: This CDR3 is also generated by other DNA sequences in the sample. The chain links TRBV11-2 to TRBJ2-3; TRBD2 agrees at 11 bases. This CDR3 contains 16 residues. V gave up 0 bases and J gave up 1 base; unmatched junction bases: 0. Germline V gene data show CDR1 as SGHAT and CDR2 as FQNNGV. This CDR3 reads CASSLELAGGTDTQYF. DNA for the CDR3: TGTGCCAGCAGCTTAGAACTAGCGGGGGGCACAGATACGCAGTATTTT.

The J gene is TRBJ2-4, the V gene TRBV19, with D perhaps matching TRBD1 (5 bases). V lost 5 bases and J 0 bases, leaving 23 bases between the germline ends. Germline lookup yields CDR1 LNHDA and CDR2 SQIVND (reference sequence). This CDR3 comprises 19 residues. CDR3 loop: CASSRMGPRQTLAKNIQYF. CDR3 nucleotide sequence: TGTGCCAGTAGTCGCATGGGCCCCCGACAGACCCTAGCCAAAAACATTCAGTACTTC.

The chain links TRBV29-1 to TRBJ1-2; D possibly corresponds to TRBD1 (6 bases). This CDR3 is built from 12 residues. Between the trimmed V and J ends, which lost 6 bases and 7 bases, there was a span of 15 bases. Germline assignment: CDR1 SQVTM and CDR2 ANQGSEA. The CDR3 nucleotides read TGCAGCGTGGGAAACAGGGTTGGTGGCTACACCTTC. It translates to CSVGNRVGGYTF. Together with reference TRBV29-1 and TRBJ1-2, the CDR3 gives the full variable domain: SAVISQKPSRDICQRGTSLTIQCQVDSQVTMMFWYRQQPGQSLTLIATANQGSEATYESGFVIDKFPISRPNLTFSTLTVSNMSPEDSSIYLCSVGNRVGGYTFGSGTRLTVV.

This clone was seen more than once but under ten times. The chain couples TRBV5-1 to TRBJ1-2; D remains ambiguous. In germline, CDR1 is SGHRS, CDR2 YFSETQ. Trimming took 0 bases from V and 1 from J, leaving 7 bases between them. There are 14 residues in the CDR3. The CDR3 DNA follows: TGCGCCAGCAGCTTGGTGTCAGATAACTATGGCTACACCTTC. Translation: CASSLVSDNYGYTF.

This chain joins TRBV19 and TRBJ1-1, with no clear D. This CDR3 has 14 residues. Deletions cut 2 bases from V and 1 base from J, with 8 bases between. CDR1 and CDR2 from the germline V gene are LNHDA and SQIVND (reference sequence). In nucleotides, the CDR3 is TGTGCCAGTAGTATACGCGGTACGAACACTGAAGCTTTCTTT. The encoded protein is CASSIRGTNTEAFF.

With respect to this clone: Other DNA variants within this sample encode the same CDR3. The gene calls are TRBV27 and TRBJ1-1, with 8 positions matching TRBD1. Germline trimming cut 8 bases from V and 8 bases from J; bases unmatched to any gene: 19. Germline V gene lookup returns CDR1 MNHEY and CDR2 SMNVEV (reference sequence). The CDR3 spans 16 residues. Here the CDR3 DNA reads TGTGCCAGCGGTAACGGACAGGGTCTCTTCAGCACCGAAGCTTTCTTT. Encoded protein: CASGNGQGLFSTEAFF.

This chain joins TRBV6-5 and TRBJ2-3, with 9 bases fitting TRBD1. The V and J ends lost 5 bases and 1 base, in that order; junction bases with no gene match: 4. The germline CDR1 and CDR2 sequences are MNHEY and SVGAGI. This CDR3 spans 15 amino acids. CDR3 protein: CASSRQGGGTDTQYF. The DNA for the CDR3 is TGTGCCAGCAGTAGACAGGGGGGCGGCACAGATACGCAGTATTTT.

The gene calls are TRBV9 and TRBJ1-3; D may be TRBD1 (6 bases). Per germline, CDR1 SGDLS and CDR2 YYNGEE. The V end lost 4 bases, the J end lost 4 bases, and 15 bases lay between the germline ends. The CDR3 covers 15 residues. CDR3 in DNA: TGTGCCAGCAGCTCATCCGGGGGGGCAGGAAACACCATATATTTT. Translation: CASSSSGGAGNTIYF.

This sequence joins TRBV24-1 and TRBJ2-3; 7 positions agree with TRBD2. The germline gives CDR1 KGHDR, CDR2 SFDVKD. The CDR3 contains 15 residues. The V gene end was trimmed by 6 bases and the J gene end by 6 bases; junction bases not matched to a gene: 11. The chain's CDR3 is CATSSSSGAADTQYF. For the CDR3, the DNA is TGTGCCACCAGTTCATCCAGCGGGGCGGCTGATACGCAGTATTTT.

The V call is TRBV11-2, the J call TRBJ2-7; possible D gene TRBD1, 6 bases. CDR3 size: 14 residues. V shed 4 bases and J shed 0 bases, with 10 bases lying between them. Germline V CDR1 and CDR2: SGHAT, FQNNGV. The CDR3 nucleotides are TGTGCCAGCAGCTCTCGGGACACCTCCTACGAGCAGTACTTC. It encodes CASSSRDTSYEQYF.

The chain has TRBV24-1 and TRBJ1-6, with unresolved D. CDR3 length equals 15 residues. The germline V and J ends were trimmed by 2 bases and 6 bases, with 10 bases remaining between them. Germline CDR1 and CDR2: KGHDR and SFDVKD. CDR3 nucleotide sequence: TGTGCCACCAGTGATTGGGTAGGGAGTAATTCACCCCTCCACTTT. Amino acids: CATSDWVGSNSPLHF.

This sequence joins TRBV3-1 (or the pseudogene TRBV3-2) and TRBJ2-3; D ambiguous. Germline values: CDR1 LGHDT, CDR2 YNNKEL (reference sequence). The germline V and J ends were trimmed by 4 bases and 6 bases, with 8 bases remaining between them. The CDR3 is 12 residues long. CDR3 loop: CASSPTVDTQYF. The CDR3 nucleotides read TGTGCCAGCAGCCCCACCGTGGATACGCAGTATTTT.

V gene TRBV10-3 combines with J gene TRBJ2-1; 8 bases match TRBD2. The J segment lost 4 bases and the V segment lost 8 bases, leaving 4 bases of the junction unmatched. The CDR3 loop spans 13 amino acids. Germline values: CDR1 ENHRY, CDR2 SYGVKD. CDR3 loop: CAIRVAGYNEQFF. CDR3 nucleotide sequence: TGTGCCATCCGGGTAGCGGGGTACAATGAGCAGTTCTTC.

The chain couples TRBV19 to TRBJ1-4; the D is unclear. The CDR3 contains 12 residues. CDR1 and CDR2 (germline): LNHDA, SQIVND (reference sequence). Trimming took off 4 bases at V and 7 bases at J, with 7 bases between the two ends. CDR3 region: CASSTFSEKLFF. The CDR3 bases are TGTGCCAGTAGTACGTTTAGTGAAAAACTGTTTTTT. The full variable domain, rest sourced from reference TRBV19 and TRBJ1-4, is DGGITQSPKYLFRKEGQNVTLSCEQNLNHDAMYWYRQDPGQGLRLIYYSQIVNDFQKGDIAEGYSVSREKKESFPLTVTSAQKNPTAFYLCASSTFSEKLFFGSGTQLSVL.

The V gene is TRBV2, the J gene TRBJ1-4, with 7 bases aligning to TRBD1. Looked up from germline, CDR1 is SNHLY and CDR2 is FYNNEI. The CDR3 is made up of 14 amino acids. V shed 6 bases and J 4 bases; nucleotides not matched to a gene: 5. CDR3: CASRQTGLNEKLFF. The CDR3 DNA follows: TGTGCCAGCAGGCAGACAGGGCTTAATGAAAAACTGTTTTTT.

In its sample, this clone is medium-sized. The chain is built from TRBV9 and TRBJ1-6; weak D call: TRBD1 (6 bases). The germline V and J ends were trimmed by 0 bases and 6 bases, with 13 bases remaining between them. The CDR3 length is 16 residues. Germline loops: CDR1 SGDLS, CDR2 YYNGEE. This chain's CDR3 is CASSVGGGRGNSPLHF. Written as DNA, the CDR3 is TGTGCCAGCAGCGTAGGAGGGGGTAGGGGTAATTCACCCCTCCACTTT. Variable domain in full (rest from reference TRBV9 and TRBJ1-6): DSGVTQTPKHLITATGQRVTLRCSPRSGDLSVYWYQQSLDQGLQFLIQYYNGEERAKGNILERFSAQQFPDLHSELNLSSLELGDSALYFCASSVGGGRGNSPLHFGNGTRLTVT.

The rearrangement links TRBV18 to TRBJ1-2; 12 bases fit TRBD1. The V gene end was trimmed by 3 bases and the J gene end by 7 bases; junction bases not matched to a gene: 3. This CDR3 has 14 residues. The germline V gene has CDR1 KGHSH and CDR2 LQKENI. In DNA form, the CDR3 reads TGTGCCAGCTCACCCGGGGGACAGGGGGCTGGCTACACCTTC. This codes for CASSPGGQGAGYTF.

In the case of this clone: Other DNA sequences in this sample translate to the same CDR3. The chain employs TRBV5-4 and TRBJ2-7; no clear D. Trimming pared 5 bases from V and 4 bases from J, leaving 10 bases between. From germline, CDR1 is SGHNT and CDR2 YYREEE (reference sequence). The CDR3 extends over 12 amino acids. The DNA of the CDR3 is TGTGCCAGCAGTTCGGATCGGTACGAGCAGTACTTC. As protein: CASSSDRYEQYF.

The V call is TRBV9, the J call TRBJ2-3; D not certain. The CDR3 is made up of 13 amino acids. Germline CDR1 and CDR2: SGDLS and YYNGEE. Trimming removed 1 base from V and 0 bases from J, with 3 bases in between. CDR3 nucleotide sequence: TGTGCCAGCAGCGTAAAAAGCACAGATACGCAGTATTTT. Translated: CASSVKSTDTQYF.

Only one count was recorded for this clone. The CDR3 nucleotides are TGTGCCACCAGTGATCCTCAGGCAGGGAACGAGCAGTACTTC. Translated: CATSDPQAGNEQYF. The chain couples TRBV24-1 to TRBJ2-7, with D perhaps TRBD1 (5 bases). V was trimmed by 3 bases and J by 5 bases, leaving 13 bases between them. CDR1 is KGHDR, CDR2 SFDVKD, per germline. The CDR3 spans 14 residues.